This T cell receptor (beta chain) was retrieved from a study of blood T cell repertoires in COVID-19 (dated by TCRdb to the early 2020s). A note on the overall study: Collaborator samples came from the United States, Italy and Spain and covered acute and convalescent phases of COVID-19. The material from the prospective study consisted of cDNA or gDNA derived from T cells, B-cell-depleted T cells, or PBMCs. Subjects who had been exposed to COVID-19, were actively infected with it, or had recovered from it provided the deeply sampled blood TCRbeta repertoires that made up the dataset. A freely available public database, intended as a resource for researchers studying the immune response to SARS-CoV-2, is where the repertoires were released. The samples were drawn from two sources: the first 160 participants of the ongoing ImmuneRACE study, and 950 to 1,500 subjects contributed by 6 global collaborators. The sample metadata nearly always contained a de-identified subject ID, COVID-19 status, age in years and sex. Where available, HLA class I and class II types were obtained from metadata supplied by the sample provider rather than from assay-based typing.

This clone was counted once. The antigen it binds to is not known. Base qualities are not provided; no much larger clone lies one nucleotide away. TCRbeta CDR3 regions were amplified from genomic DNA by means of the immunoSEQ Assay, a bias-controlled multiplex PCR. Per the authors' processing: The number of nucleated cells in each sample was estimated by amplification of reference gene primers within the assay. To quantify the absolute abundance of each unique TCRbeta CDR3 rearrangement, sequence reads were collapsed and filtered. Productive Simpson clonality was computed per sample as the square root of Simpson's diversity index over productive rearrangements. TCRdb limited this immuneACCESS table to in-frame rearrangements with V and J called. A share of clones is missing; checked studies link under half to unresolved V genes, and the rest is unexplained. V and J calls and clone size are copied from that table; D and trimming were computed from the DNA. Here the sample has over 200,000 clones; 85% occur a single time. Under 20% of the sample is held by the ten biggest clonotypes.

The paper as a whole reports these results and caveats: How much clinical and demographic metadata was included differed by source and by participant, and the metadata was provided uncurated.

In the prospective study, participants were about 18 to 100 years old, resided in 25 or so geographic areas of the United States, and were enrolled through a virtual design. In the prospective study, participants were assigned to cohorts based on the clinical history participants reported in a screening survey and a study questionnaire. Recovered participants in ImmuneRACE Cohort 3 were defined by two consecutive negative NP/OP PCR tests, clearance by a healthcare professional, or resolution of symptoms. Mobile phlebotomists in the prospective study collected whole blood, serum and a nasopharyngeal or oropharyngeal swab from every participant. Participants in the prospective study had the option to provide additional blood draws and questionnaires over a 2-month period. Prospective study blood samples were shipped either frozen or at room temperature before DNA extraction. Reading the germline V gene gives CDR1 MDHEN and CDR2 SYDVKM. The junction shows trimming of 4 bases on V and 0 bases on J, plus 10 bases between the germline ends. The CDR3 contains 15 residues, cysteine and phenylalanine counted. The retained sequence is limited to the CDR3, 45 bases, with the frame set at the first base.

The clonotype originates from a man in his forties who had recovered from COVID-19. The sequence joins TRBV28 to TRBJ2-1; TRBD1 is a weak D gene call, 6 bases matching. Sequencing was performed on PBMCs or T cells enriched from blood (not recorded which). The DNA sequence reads TGTGCCAGCAGTTCGGACAGTTTCTCCTACAATGAGCAGTTCTTC. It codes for CASSSDSFSYNEQFF. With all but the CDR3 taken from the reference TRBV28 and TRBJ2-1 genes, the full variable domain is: DVKVTQSSRYLVKRTGEKVFLECVQDMDHENMFWYRQDPGLGLRLIYFSYDVKMKEKGDIPEGYSVSREKKERFSLILESASTNQTSMYLCASSSDSFSYNEQFFGPGTRLTVL.